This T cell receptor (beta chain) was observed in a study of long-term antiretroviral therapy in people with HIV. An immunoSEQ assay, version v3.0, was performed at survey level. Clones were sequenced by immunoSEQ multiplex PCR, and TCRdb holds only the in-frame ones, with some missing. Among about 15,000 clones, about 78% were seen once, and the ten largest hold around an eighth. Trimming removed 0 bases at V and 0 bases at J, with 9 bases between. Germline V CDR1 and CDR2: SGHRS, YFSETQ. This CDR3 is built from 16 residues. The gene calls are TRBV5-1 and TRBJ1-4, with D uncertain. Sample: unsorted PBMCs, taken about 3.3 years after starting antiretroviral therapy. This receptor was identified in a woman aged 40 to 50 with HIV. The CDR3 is CASSLASDSTNEKLFF. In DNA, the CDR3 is TGCGCCAGCAGCTTGGCCTCGGACTCAACTAATGAAAAACTGTTTTTT.